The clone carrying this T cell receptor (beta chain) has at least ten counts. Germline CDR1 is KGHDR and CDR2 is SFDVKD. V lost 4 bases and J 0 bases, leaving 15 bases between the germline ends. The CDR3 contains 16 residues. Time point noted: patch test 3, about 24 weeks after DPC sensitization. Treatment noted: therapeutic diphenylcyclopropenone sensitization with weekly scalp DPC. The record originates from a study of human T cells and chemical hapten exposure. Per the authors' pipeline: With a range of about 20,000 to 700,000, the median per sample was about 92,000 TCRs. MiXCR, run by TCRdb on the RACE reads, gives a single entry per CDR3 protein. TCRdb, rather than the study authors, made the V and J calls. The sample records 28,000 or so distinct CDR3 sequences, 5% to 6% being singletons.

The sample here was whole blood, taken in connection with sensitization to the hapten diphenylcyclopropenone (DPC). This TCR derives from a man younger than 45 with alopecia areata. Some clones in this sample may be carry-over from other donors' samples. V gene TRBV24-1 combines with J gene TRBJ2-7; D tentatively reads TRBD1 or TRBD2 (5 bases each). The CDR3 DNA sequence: TGTGCCACCAGTGAGCCATCAGAGGGGAGCTCCTACGAGCAGTACTTC. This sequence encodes CATSEPSEGSSYEQYF.